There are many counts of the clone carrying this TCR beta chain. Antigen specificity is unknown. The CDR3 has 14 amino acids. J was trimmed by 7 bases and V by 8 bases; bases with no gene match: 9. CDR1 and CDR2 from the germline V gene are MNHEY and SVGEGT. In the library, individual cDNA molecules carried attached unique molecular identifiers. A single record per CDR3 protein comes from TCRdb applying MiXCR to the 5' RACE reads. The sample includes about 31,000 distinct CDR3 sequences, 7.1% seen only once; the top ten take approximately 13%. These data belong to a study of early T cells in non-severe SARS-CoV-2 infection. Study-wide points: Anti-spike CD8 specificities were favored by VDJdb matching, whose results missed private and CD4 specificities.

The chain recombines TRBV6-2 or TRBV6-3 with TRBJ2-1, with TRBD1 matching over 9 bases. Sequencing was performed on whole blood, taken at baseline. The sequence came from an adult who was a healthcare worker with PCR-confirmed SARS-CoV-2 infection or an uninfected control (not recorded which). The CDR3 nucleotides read TGTGCCAGCGCGACAGGGGGAGGAAGAAATGAGCAGTTCTTC. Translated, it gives CASATGGGRNEQFF.